What follows are 13 T cell receptor beta chains derived from one specimen sequenced in a study of tumor-infiltrating lymphocytes in primary liver carcinoma. Constant-region priming of roughly 0.45 ug total RNA yielded TCR beta cDNA. Each TCR beta library was derived from three nested multiplex PCR rounds that employed slightly modified ARM-PCR. The first two PCR rounds used TRBV1-TRBV30 primers with a Cbeta primer, roughly 10 cycles each. TCRdb re-called the multiplex PCR reads through MiXCR, storing one row per CDR3 protein. The table lists fewer than 350,000 distinct CDR3 sequences, almost 65% of them singletons. Unsorted whole blood served as the source of blood RNA, and germline DNA was extracted as well. Sequenced: peripheral blood. These TCRs come from a man aged 40-49 years with primary liver carcinoma and hepatitis B virus infection.

On this clonotype: Germline is not matched at one junction end, which may reflect a read error. V usage is TRBV10-3 and J usage is TRBJ2-1, with 10 bases matching TRBD2. Germline V gene lookup returns CDR1 ENHRY and CDR2 SYGVKD. This CDR3 has 15 amino acids. The CDR3 loop is CASGASGRGNNERFF. The CDR3 DNA sequence: TGTGCCTCGGGGGCTAGCGGGAGAGGGAACAATGAGCGGTTCTTC.

This clonotype has ten or more counts. The gene calls are TRBV5-4 and TRBJ2-5; 11 bases agree with TRBD2. Trimming at V came to 4 bases and at J to 1 base, leaving 6 bases not matched to a gene. CDR1 and CDR2 (germline): SGHNT, YYREEE (reference sequence). The CDR3 consists of 16 residues. CDR3 loop: CASSPRSGRAQETQYF. The CDR3 nucleotides read TGTGCCAGCAGCCCCCGTAGCGGGAGGGCCCAAGAGACCCAGTACTTC. Combining the CDR3 with reference TRBV5-4 and TRBJ2-5 gives the whole variable domain ETGVTQSPTHLIKTRGQQVTLRCSSQSGHNTVSWYQQALGQGPQFIFQYYREEENGRGNFPPRFSGLQFPNYSSELNVNALELDDSALYLCASSPRSGRAQETQYFGPGTRLLVL.

With regard to this clonotype: A much larger clonotype is one base distant, so this may be a read error. The chain uses TRBV4-1 and TRBJ2-5; D gene uncertain. This CDR3 region has 13 residues. Germline V gene sequence: CDR1 MGHRA, CDR2 YSYEKL. The CDR3 sequence is CASNQGSWETQYF. CDR3 coding DNA: TGCGCCAGCAACCAAGGTTCCTGGGAGACCCAGTACTTC.

A remark on this clonotype: A read error is possible here, since a much larger clone lies one base away. The rearrangement uses TRBV6-1 and TRBJ2-4, with unresolved D. CDR1 is MNHNS and CDR2 is SASEGT in the germline V gene. The V and J ends lost 11 bases and 4 bases respectively, with 15 bases between them. The CDR3 has 13 residues. The CDR3 nucleotides are TGTGCCGCTGGTGTGGTCATAAAAAACATTCAGTACTTC. This codes for CAAGVVIKNIQYF.

Comment on this clonotype: Possible read error: a much larger clone is one base away. The rearrangement links TRBV6-6 to TRBJ1-1; the match to TRBD1 covers 7 bases. The CDR3 covers 14 residues. Germline-derived CDR1 and CDR2 are MNHNY and SVGAGI (reference sequence). This CDR3 reads CASIRQGEQTEALF. CDR3 in DNA: TGTGCCAGCATTAGACAGGGAGAACAAACTGAAGCTCTCTTT.

The chain combines TRBV6-5 with TRBJ2-1; 8 bases are shared with TRBD2. V shed 10 bases, J shed 9 bases, and the junction held 17 bases outside the gene matches. The germline V gene encodes CDR1 MNHEY and CDR2 SVGAGI. The CDR3 has 15 amino acids. The CDR3 DNA reads as TGTGCCAACAGCCCGGGACTAGTAATGAGCCTTGAGCAGTTCTTC. Amino acid sequence: CANSPGLVMSLEQFF.

To note about this clonotype: A much larger clone sits a single nucleotide away, making a read error possible. CDR3 coding DNA: TGTGCCAGCAGTCCTCTCCCCGCGACTAGCGGGAGTGTAAACACCGGGGAGCTGTTTTTT. It specifies CASSPLPATSGSVNTGELFF. This sequence joins TRBV12-3 or TRBV12-4 and TRBJ2-2; 12 nucleotides agree with TRBD2. V lost 5 bases, J lost 2 bases, and 15 bases stayed unmatched. CDR3 length: 20 amino acids.

Regarding this clonotype: A much larger clonotype is one base distant, so this may be a read error. The chain is built from TRBV4-1 and TRBJ2-7, with D perhaps matching TRBD1 or TRBD2 (5 bases each). The germline CDR1 and CDR2 sequences are MGHRA and YSYEKL. The CDR3 is 15 residues long. The CDR3 here is CTSSPSVGGSYEQYF. CDR3 nucleotide sequence: TGCACCAGCAGCCCCTCGGTTGGGGGCTCCTACGAGCAGTACTTC.

In its sample, this clonotype was seen a few times. A junction boundary mismatches the germline segment, possibly from a read error. The chain recombines TRBV11-2 with TRBJ2-3; 9 bases align to TRBD2. Germline V gene lookup returns CDR1 SGHAT and CDR2 FQNNGV. The CDR3 spans 16 residues. The CDR3 sequence: CANSFSSGRPYDTQYF. CDR3 coding DNA: TGTGCCAACAGCTTTAGCAGCGGGAGGCCTTATGATACGCAGTATTTT.

This chain connects TRBV11-2 to TRBJ2-7, with a possible D match to TRBD1 (7 bases). The germline V gene has CDR1 SGHAT and CDR2 FQNNGV. The V end lost 5 bases, the J end lost 4 bases, and 15 bases lay between the germline ends. This CDR3 is built from 14 residues. The CDR3 reads CASSIGTAGYEQYF. The DNA for the CDR3 is TGTGCCAGCAGCATCGGGACAGCGGGTTACGAGCAGTACTTC. The variable domain in full, completed from reference TRBV11-2 and TRBJ2-7, reads EAGVAQSPRYKIIEKRQSVAFWCNPISGHATLYWYQQILGQGPKLLIQFQNNGVVDDSQLPKDRFSAERLKGVDSTLKIQPAKLEDSAVYLCASSIGTAGYEQYFGPGTRLTVT.

Of note for this clonotype: One base away lies a much larger clone, so this may be a sequencing read error. V is TRBV6-5 and J is TRBJ2-5; D may be TRBD2 (6 bases). The CDR3 runs to 13 residues. CDR1 is MNHEY and CDR2 is SVGAGI in the germline V gene. The CDR3 DNA is TGTGCCAGCAGCGGAGGGCCGGCAGAGACCCGGTACTTC. Its protein is CASSGGPAETRYF.

This clonotype was recorded once. The chain carries TRBV29-1 and TRBJ1-2, with D unresolved. The CDR3 length is 11 residues. V shed 2 bases and J shed 6 bases, with 7 bases lying between them. CDR1 is SQVTM, CDR2 ANQGSEA, per germline. The CDR3 DNA reads TGCAGCGTTGAAAGGTGTAATGGCTACACCTTC. It encodes CSVERCNGYTF.

V usage is TRBV13 and J usage is TRBJ2-7; TRBD1 aligns across 7 bases. Trimming at V came to 6 bases and at J to 3 bases, leaving 8 bases not matched to a gene. CDR1 is PRHDT and CDR2 is FYEKMQ in the germline V gene (reference sequence). This CDR3 region has 14 residues. The CDR3 loop reads CASRSQGTDYEQYF. CDR3 DNA sequence: TGTGCCAGCAGATCCCAGGGGACAGACTACGAGCAGTACTTC.